Reported below is one T cell receptor beta chain. This specimen comes from a study of blood T cell repertoires in COVID-19. Turning to the study itself: Acute and convalescent COVID-19 specimens originated in the United States, Italy and Spain.

As originally analysed: Cell counts per sample came from amplifying reference gene primers. Sequenced by immunoSEQ multiplex PCR; TCRdb stores in-frame clones only, minus some. The DNA gave D and trimming, while V, J and clone size come from that table. The sample holds 250,000 to 350,000 clones; about 89% are singletons and the top ten take approximately 0.84%. The V and J ends lost 2 bases and 3 bases, in that order; junction bases with no gene match: 5. The length of the CDR3 is 16 residues. CDR1 is SGHVS, CDR2 FQNEAQ, per germline. The source is a young man with acute or convalescent COVID-19. The sequencing sample was made of peripheral blood. The chain is built from TRBV7-8 and TRBJ2-3, with 10 bases matching TRBD2. The CDR3: CASSLSSGSETDTQYF. The DNA for the CDR3 is TGTGCCAGCAGCTTATCTAGCGGGAGTGAGACAGATACGCAGTATTTT.